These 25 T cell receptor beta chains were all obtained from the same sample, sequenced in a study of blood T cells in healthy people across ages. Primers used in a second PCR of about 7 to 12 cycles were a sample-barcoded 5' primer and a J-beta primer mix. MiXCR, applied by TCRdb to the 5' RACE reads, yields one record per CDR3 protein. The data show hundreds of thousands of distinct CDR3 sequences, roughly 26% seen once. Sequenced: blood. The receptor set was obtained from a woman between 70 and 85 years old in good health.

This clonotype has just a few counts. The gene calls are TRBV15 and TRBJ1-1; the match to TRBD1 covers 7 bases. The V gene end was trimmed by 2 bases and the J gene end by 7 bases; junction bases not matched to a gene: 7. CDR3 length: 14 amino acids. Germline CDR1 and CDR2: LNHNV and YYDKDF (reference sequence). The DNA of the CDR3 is TGTGCCACCAGCAGAATGGTACAGGGGATTGAAGCTTTCTTT. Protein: CATSRMVQGIEAFF.

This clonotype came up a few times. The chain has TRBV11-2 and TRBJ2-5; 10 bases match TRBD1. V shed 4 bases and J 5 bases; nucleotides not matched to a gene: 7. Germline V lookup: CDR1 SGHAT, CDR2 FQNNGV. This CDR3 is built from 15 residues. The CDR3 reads CASSWVTGGKETQYF. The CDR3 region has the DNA TGTGCCAGCAGCTGGGTGACAGGGGGCAAGGAGACCCAGTACTTC. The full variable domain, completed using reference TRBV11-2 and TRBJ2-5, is EAGVAQSPRYKIIEKRQSVAFWCNPISGHATLYWYQQILGQGPKLLIQFQNNGVVDDSQLPKDRFSAERLKGVDSTLKIQPAKLEDSAVYLCASSWVTGGKETQYFGPGTRLLVL.

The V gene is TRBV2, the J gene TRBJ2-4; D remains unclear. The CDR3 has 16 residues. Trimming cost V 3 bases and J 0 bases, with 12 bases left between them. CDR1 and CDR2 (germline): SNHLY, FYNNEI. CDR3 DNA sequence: TGTGCCAGCAGTGATATGATAAAACTAGCCAAAAACATTCAGTACTTC. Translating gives CASSDMIKLAKNIQYF.

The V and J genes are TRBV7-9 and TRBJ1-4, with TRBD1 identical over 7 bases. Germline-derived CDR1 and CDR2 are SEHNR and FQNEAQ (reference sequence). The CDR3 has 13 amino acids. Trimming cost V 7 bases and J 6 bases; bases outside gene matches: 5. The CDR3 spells CASNVDRDEKLFF. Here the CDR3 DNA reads TGTGCCAGCAACGTAGACAGGGATGAAAAACTGTTTTTT. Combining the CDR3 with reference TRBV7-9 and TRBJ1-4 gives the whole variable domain DTGVSQNPRHKITKRGQNVTFRCDPISEHNRLYWYRQTLGQGPEFLTYFQNEAQLEKSRLLSDRFSAERPKGSFSTLEIQRTEQGDSAMYLCASNVDRDEKLFFGSGTQLSVL.

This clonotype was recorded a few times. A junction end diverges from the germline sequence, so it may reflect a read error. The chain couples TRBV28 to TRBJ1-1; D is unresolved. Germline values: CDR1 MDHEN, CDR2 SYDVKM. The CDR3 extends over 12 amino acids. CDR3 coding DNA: TGTGCCTGCAGTTTAACATACACTGAAGCTTTCTTT. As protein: CACSLTYTEAFF.

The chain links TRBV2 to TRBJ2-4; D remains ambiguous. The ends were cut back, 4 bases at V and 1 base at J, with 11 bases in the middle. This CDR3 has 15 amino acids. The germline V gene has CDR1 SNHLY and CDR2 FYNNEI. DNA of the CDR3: TGTGCCAGCAGTGTACCCAGTCGGGCCAAAAACATTCAGTACTTC. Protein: CASSVPSRAKNIQYF.

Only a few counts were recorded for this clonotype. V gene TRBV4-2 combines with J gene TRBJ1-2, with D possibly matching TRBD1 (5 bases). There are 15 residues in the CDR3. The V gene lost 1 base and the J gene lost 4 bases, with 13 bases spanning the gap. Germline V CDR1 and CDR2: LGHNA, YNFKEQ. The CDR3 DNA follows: TGTGCCAGCAGCCAAGGACAAGGGGCCAGCTATGGCTACACCTTC. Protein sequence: CASSQGQGASYGYTF.

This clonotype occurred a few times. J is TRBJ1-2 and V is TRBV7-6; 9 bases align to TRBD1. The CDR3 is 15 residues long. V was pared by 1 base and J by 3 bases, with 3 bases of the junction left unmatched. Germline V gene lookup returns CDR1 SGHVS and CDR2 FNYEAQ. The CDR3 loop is CASSLDGTGHYGYTF. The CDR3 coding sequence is TGTGCCAGCAGCTTAGACGGGACAGGGCACTATGGCTACACCTTC.

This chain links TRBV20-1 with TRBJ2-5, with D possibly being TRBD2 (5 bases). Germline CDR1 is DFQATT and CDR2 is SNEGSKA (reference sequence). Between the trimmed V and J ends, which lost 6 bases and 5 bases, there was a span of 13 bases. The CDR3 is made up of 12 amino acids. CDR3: CSAPLERETQYF. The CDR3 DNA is TGCAGTGCCCCCTTAGAGCGGGAGACCCAGTACTTC.

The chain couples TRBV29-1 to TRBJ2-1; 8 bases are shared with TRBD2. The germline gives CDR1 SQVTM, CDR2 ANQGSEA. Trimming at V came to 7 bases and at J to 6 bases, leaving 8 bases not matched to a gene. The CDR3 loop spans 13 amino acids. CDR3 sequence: CSGAGDGLNEQFF. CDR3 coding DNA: TGCAGCGGAGCGGGAGACGGGCTCAATGAGCAGTTCTTC.

As DNA, the CDR3 is TGTGCCAGCAGTGGGTACATTCTTAATGAAAAACTGTTTTTT. Protein product: CASSGYILNEKLFF. This chain joins TRBV2 and TRBJ1-4; D call uncertain. V gave up 4 bases and J gave up 4 bases, with 10 bases separating them. The CDR3 contains 14 residues. CDR1 is SNHLY and CDR2 is FYNNEI in the germline V gene. Using reference TRBV2 and TRBJ1-4 for the parts outside the CDR3, the full variable domain is EPEVTQTPSHQVTQMGQEVILRCVPISNHLYFYWYRQILGQKVEFLVSFYNNEISEKSEIFDDQFSVERPDGSNFTLKIRSTKLEDSAMYFCASSGYILNEKLFFGSGTQLSVL.

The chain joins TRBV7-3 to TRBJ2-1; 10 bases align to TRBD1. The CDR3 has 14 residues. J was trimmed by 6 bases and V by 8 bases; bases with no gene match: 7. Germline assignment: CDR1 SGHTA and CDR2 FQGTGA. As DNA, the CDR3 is TGTGCCAGCCAACGGACAGGGGGTGGCAATGAGCAGTTCTTC. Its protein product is CASQRTGGGNEQFF.

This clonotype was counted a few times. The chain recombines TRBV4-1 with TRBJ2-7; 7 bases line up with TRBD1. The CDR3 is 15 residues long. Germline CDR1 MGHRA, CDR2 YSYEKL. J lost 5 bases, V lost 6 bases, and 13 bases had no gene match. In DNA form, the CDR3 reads TGCGCCAGCAGTGCTTTCGACAGGGACCGGAACGAGCAGTACTTC. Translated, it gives CASSAFDRDRNEQYF.

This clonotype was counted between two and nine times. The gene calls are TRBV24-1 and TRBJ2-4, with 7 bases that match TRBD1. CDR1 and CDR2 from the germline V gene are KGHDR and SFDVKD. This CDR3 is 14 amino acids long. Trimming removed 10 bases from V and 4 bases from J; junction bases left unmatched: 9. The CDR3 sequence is CATQPSGQKNIQYF. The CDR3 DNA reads TGTGCCACTCAACCCTCGGGACAGAAAAACATTCAGTACTTC.

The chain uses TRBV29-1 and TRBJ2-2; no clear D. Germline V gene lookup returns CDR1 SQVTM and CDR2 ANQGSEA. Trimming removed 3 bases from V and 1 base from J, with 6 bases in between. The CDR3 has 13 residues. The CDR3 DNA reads TGCAGCGTTGATTGGCAGAACACCGGGGAGCTGTTTTTT. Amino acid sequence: CSVDWQNTGELFF.

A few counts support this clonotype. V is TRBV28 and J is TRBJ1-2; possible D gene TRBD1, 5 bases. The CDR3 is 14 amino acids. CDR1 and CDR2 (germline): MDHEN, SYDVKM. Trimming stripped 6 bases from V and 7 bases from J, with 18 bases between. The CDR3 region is CASRQEAGGIGYTF. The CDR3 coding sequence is TGTGCCAGCAGGCAGGAGGCTGGGGGGATTGGCTACACCTTC.

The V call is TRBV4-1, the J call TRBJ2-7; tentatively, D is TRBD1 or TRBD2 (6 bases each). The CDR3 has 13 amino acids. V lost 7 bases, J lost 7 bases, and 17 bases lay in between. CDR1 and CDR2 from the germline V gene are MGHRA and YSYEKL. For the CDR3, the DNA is TGCGCCAGCAAAGGAGGGGGAGTGGGGGAGCAGTACTTC. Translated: CASKGGGVGEQYF.

This chain's CDR3 is CASSLWRAGSDSGNTIYF. CDR3 DNA sequence: TGTGCCAGCAGTTTATGGAGGGCTGGGAGCGACTCTGGAAACACCATATATTTT. This chain links TRBV28 with TRBJ1-3; D unclear. CDR3 length equals 18 residues. The germline V gene has CDR1 MDHEN and CDR2 SYDVKM. Trimming left V 0 bases short and J 0 bases short, with 15 bases between.

The CDR3 region has the DNA TGTGCCAGCAGCCCGGGACAGGTATTCTACGAGCAGTACTTC. Amino acid sequence: CASSPGQVFYEQYF. The V and J genes are TRBV3-1 and TRBJ2-5; 8 bases align to TRBD1. The assigned J gene may be wrong: the sequence end matches TRBJ2-7 better. The germline V gene has CDR1 LGHDT and CDR2 YNNKEL (reference sequence). The CDR3 has 14 amino acids.

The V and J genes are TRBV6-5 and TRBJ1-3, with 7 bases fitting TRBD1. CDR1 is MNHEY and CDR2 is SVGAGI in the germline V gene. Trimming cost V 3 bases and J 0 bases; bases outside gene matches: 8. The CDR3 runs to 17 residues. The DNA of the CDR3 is TGTGCCAGCAGTTATGGGACGGGACAGCTCTCTGGAAACACCATATATTTT. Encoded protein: CASSYGTGQLSGNTIYF.

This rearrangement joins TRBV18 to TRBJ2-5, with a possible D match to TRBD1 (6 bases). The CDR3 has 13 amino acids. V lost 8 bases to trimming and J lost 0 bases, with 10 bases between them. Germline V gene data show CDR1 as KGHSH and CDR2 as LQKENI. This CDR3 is CASTGQYQETQYF. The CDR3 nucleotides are TGTGCCAGCACAGGACAGTACCAAGAGACCCAGTACTTC. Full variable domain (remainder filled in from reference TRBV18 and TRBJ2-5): NAGVMQNPRHLVRRRGQEARLRCSPMKGHSHVYWYRQLPEEGLKFMVYLQKENIIDESGMPKERFSAEFPKEGPSILRIQQVVRGDSAAYFCASTGQYQETQYFGPGTRLLVL.

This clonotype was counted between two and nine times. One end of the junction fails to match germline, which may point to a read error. This chain's CDR3 is CVSSLSGLAGSQTQYF. CDR3 coding DNA: TGCGTCAGCAGCTTGTCCGGGCTAGCGGGCTCCCAGACCCAGTACTTC. V is TRBV5-1 and J is TRBJ2-5, with 8 nucleotides matching TRBD2. The length of the CDR3 is 16 residues. Per the germline V gene, CDR1 is SGHRS and CDR2 is YFSETQ.

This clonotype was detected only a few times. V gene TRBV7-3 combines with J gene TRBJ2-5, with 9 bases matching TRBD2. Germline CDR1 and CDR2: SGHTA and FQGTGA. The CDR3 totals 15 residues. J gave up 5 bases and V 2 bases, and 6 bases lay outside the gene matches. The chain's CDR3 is CASSLGGRGSETQYF. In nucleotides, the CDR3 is TGTGCCAGCAGCTTAGGCGGGAGGGGGTCGGAGACCCAGTACTTC.

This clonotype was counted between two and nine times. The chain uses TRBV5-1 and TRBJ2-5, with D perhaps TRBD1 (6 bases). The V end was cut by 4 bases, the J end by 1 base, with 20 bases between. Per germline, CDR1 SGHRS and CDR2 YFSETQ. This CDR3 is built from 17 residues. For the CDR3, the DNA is TGCGCCAGCAGCCCGGAAGATATGCGACAGGTCCAAGAGACCCAGTACTTC. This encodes CASSPEDMRQVQETQYF.

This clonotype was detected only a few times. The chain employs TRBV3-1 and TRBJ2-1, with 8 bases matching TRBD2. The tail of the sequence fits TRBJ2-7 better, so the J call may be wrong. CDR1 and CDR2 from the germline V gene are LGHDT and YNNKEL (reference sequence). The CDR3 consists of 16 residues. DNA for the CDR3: TGTGCCAGCAGCCGCTCCGCTAGCGGGCCCTTCTACGAGCAGTACTTC. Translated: CASSRSASGPFYEQYF.